The 31 T cell receptor beta chains in this list originate from one sample, sequenced in a study of control samples from healthy donors and cancer patients. Clones were read by immunoSEQ multiplex PCR, and TCRdb kept only the in-frame ones, dropping some. The data show about 79,000 clones, approximately 93% seen once. The sequenced sample was PBMCs. The receptors stem from a woman in her forties with lung cancer.

The J gene is TRBJ2-1, the V gene TRBV7-6; D might be TRBD2 (6 bases). V was clipped by 1 base and J by 0 bases, with 10 bases between them. CDR3 length: 16 residues. Germline V gene data show CDR1 as SGHVS and CDR2 as FNYEAQ. The DNA of the CDR3 is TGTGCCAGCAGCTTAGAGGACGGGAGCTCCTACAATGAGCAGTTCTTC. It is translated as CASSLEDGSSYNEQFF.

The V gene is TRBV7-9, the J gene TRBJ1-2, with 10 bases identical to TRBD1. J was trimmed by 4 bases and V by 1 base; bases with no gene match: 9. This CDR3 has 17 amino acids. Germline V lookup: CDR1 SEHNR, CDR2 FQNEAQ (reference sequence). CDR3 in DNA: TGTGCCAGCAGCTTAGGGACAGGGGGAAGTGTAGGCTATGGCTACACCTTC. Protein sequence: CASSLGTGGSVGYGYTF.

The V gene is TRBV7-8, the J gene TRBJ1-5; no definite D call. Germline-derived CDR1 and CDR2 are SGHVS and FQNEAQ. The CDR3 runs to 14 residues. The ends were cut back, 1 base at V and 7 bases at J, with 11 bases in the middle. The DNA of the CDR3 is TGTGCCAGCAGCTTAGGAGACACAGTGCAGCCCCAGCATTTT. The encoded protein is CASSLGDTVQPQHF.

V usage is TRBV19 and J usage is TRBJ2-7, with 8 bases fitting TRBD1. Trimming took 5 bases from V and 1 from J; bases not matched to a gene: 7. CDR1 is LNHDA, CDR2 SQIVND, per germline (reference sequence). The CDR3 covers 15 residues. The DNA of the CDR3 is TGTGCCAGTAGTCGGACAGGGACGGGGTCCTACGAGCAGTACTTC. Encoded protein: CASSRTGTGSYEQYF. Full variable domain (remainder filled in from reference TRBV19 and TRBJ2-7): DGGITQSPKYLFRKEGQNVTLSCEQNLNHDAMYWYRQDPGQGLRLIYYSQIVNDFQKGDIAEGYSVSREKKESFPLTVTSAQKNPTAFYLCASSRTGTGSYEQYFGPGTRLTVT.

This chain connects TRBV19 to TRBJ2-3; 8 bases match TRBD1. The CDR3 is 15 residues long. Germline V gene sequence: CDR1 LNHDA, CDR2 SQIVND (reference sequence). Trimming cost V 5 bases and J 1 base; bases outside gene matches: 5. Written as DNA, the CDR3 is TGTGCCAGTAGTCCCGGGACAGGAGGCACAGATACGCAGTATTTT. Its translation is CASSPGTGGTDTQYF.

The gene calls are TRBV28 and TRBJ1-5; 8 bases agree with TRBD1. Germline CDR1 MDHEN, CDR2 SYDVKM. With 4 bases clipped from V and 3 bases from J, the junction kept 8 bases outside the gene matches. The CDR3 is made up of 16 amino acids. The CDR3 here is CASSSLGTGYNQPQHF. The CDR3 nucleotides read TGTGCCAGCAGTTCTTTAGGGACAGGATACAATCAGCCCCAGCATTTT.

The rearrangement links TRBV5-1 to TRBJ1-1; D uncertain. V was trimmed by 1 base and J by 0 bases, leaving 7 bases between them. Germline-derived CDR1 and CDR2 are SGHRS and YFSETQ. This CDR3 has 14 amino acids. CDR3 loop: CASSLLPLNTEAFF. The CDR3 region has the DNA TGCGCCAGCAGCTTGTTGCCACTGAACACTGAAGCTTTCTTT.

The rearrangement uses TRBV15 and TRBJ1-6, with a weak D call TRBD1 (6 bases). V was shortened by 5 bases and J by 10 bases, with 12 bases between the two germline ends. The germline CDR1 and CDR2 sequences are LNHNV and YYDKDF (reference sequence). This CDR3 is 13 amino acids long. The CDR3 bases are TGTGCCACCAGCCGAAAGGGGGGGTCACCCCTCCACTTT. This gives the protein CATSRKGGSPLHF.

The chain combines TRBV7-6 with TRBJ2-2, with TRBD1 identical over 11 bases. The trim removed 7 bases at V and 7 bases at J, leaving 11 bases unmatched. The CDR3 extends over 16 amino acids. Germline assignment: CDR1 SGHVS and CDR2 FNYEAQ. CDR3 in DNA: TGTGCCAGCACCCTTACCGGACAGGGGGCGGGCGGGGAGCTGTTTTTT. Translating it yields CASTLTGQGAGGELFF.

This rearrangement joins TRBV7-6 to TRBJ2-7, with 11 positions matching TRBD1. V lost 0 bases to trimming and J lost 5 bases; unmatched junction nucleotides: 3. The germline V gene has CDR1 SGHVS and CDR2 FNYEAQ. The CDR3 consists of 15 residues. The chain's CDR3 is CASSLAGQGVNEQYF. CDR3 bases: TGTGCCAGCAGCTTAGCGGGACAGGGGGTGAACGAGCAGTACTTC.

In regard to this clone: One end of the junction is discordant with germline, which a read error may explain. V usage is TRBV6-5 and J usage is TRBJ2-7, with 9 bases aligning to TRBD1. The CDR3 runs 10 residues. The germline CDR1 and CDR2 sequences are MNHEY and SVGAGI. The DNA for the CDR3 is TGTGCCAGCAGAACAGGGGGCGCGTGGTTC. Its protein product is CASRTGGAWF.

V and J are TRBV19 and TRBJ1-2, with D tentatively TRBD1 (5 bases). Germline V gives CDR1 LNHDA, CDR2 SQIVND (reference sequence). The V end lost 4 bases, the J end lost 3 bases, and 21 bases lay between the germline ends. The length of the CDR3 is 17 residues. The CDR3 is CASSKIGTQSFDYGYTF. CDR3 DNA: TGTGCCAGTAGTAAGATCGGGACTCAAAGCTTCGACTATGGCTACACCTTC.

This clone came up once. This chain connects TRBV5-6 to TRBJ1-3; 7 nucleotides line up with TRBD1. CDR3 length: 17 amino acids. Germline V gene sequence: CDR1 SGHDT, CDR2 YYEEEE. The junction had 11 bases not matched to a gene; V was cut back by 1 base and J by 4 bases. The CDR3 DNA reads TGTGCCAGCAGCTTGCGGACCGGGACAGAATTAGGAAACACCATATATTTT. Protein product: CASSLRTGTELGNTIYF.

The rearrangement links TRBV24-1 to TRBJ1-2; D call uncertain. This CDR3 is built from 12 residues. Trimming cost V 4 bases and J 4 bases, with 6 bases left between them. Germline V gives CDR1 KGHDR, CDR2 SFDVKD. CDR3 coding DNA: TGTGCCACCAGTGACTCGGCCTATGGCTACACCTTC. Encoded protein: CATSDSAYGYTF.

The rearrangement uses TRBV6-1 and TRBJ2-1, with D hard to call. There are 15 residues in the CDR3. V gave up 3 bases and J gave up 0 bases, with 9 bases separating them. Germline CDR1 is MNHNS and CDR2 is SASEGT. CDR3 sequence (DNA): TGTGCCAGCAGTGATGTCGTTAGCTCCTACAATGAGCAGTTCTTC. It translates to CASSDVVSSYNEQFF.

This chain uses TRBV18 with TRBJ1-5; D is uncertain. This CDR3 is built from 14 residues. Germline-derived CDR1 and CDR2 are KGHSH and LQKENI. V gave up 0 bases and J gave up 6 bases, with 9 bases separating them. The CDR3 loop reads CASSPPEASQPQHF. For the CDR3, the DNA is TGTGCCAGCTCACCACCTGAGGCGTCTCAGCCCCAGCATTTT. The entire variable domain, with the rest obtained from reference TRBV18 and TRBJ1-5, is as follows: NAGVMQNPRHLVRRRGQEARLRCSPMKGHSHVYWYRQLPEEGLKFMVYLQKENIIDESGMPKERFSAEFPKEGPSILRIQQVVRGDSAAYFCASSPPEASQPQHFGDGTRLSIL.

The V and J genes are TRBV7-2 and TRBJ2-1; TRBD1 is a possible D gene (5 bases). V lost 3 bases to trimming and J lost 4 bases, with 13 bases between them. CDR1 is SGHTA and CDR2 is FQGNSA in the germline V gene. CDR3 size: 15 residues. The CDR3: CASSFDSSPYNEQFF. CDR3 nucleotide sequence: TGTGCCAGCAGCTTCGACAGCAGCCCATACAATGAGCAGTTCTTC.

The V call is TRBV12-3 or TRBV12-4, the J call TRBJ1-1; D possibly corresponds to TRBD1 (6 bases). There are 11 residues in the CDR3. Trimming pared 6 bases from V and 12 bases from J, leaving 14 bases between. The CDR3 nucleotides read TGTGCCAGCAGCTACAGGGAATTATCTTTCTTT. Translated: CASSYRELSFF.

The V and J genes are TRBV2 and TRBJ1-5; the match to TRBD1 covers 9 bases. The trim removed 8 bases at V and 4 bases at J, leaving 6 bases unmatched. Germline CDR1 is SNHLY and CDR2 is FYNNEI. This CDR3 has 14 amino acids. Here the CDR3 reads CASVLDRGNQPQHF. For the CDR3, the DNA is TGTGCCAGCGTCCTGGACAGGGGAAATCAGCCCCAGCATTTT.

This chain's CDR3 is CASRETRRGDEQYF. Here the CDR3 DNA reads TGTGCCAGCAGGGAGACACGACGAGGGGACGAGCAGTACTTC. V usage is TRBV28 and J usage is TRBJ2-7; D is tentatively TRBD1 or TRBD2 (5 bases each). V lost 6 bases and J lost 5, with 17 bases in between. This CDR3 has 14 amino acids. Germline assignment: CDR1 MDHEN and CDR2 SYDVKM.

This clone was recorded once. The chain joins TRBV14 to TRBJ2-1; the match to TRBD2 covers 12 bases. There are 14 residues in the CDR3. Losses at the gene ends were 4 bases for V and 10 bases for J; bases not matched to a gene: 5. From germline, CDR1 is SGHDN and CDR2 FVKESK. The CDR3 DNA sequence: TGTGCCAGCAGCCCCCTAGCGGGGGGGCACGAGCAGTTCTTC. Amino acid sequence: CASSPLAGGHEQFF.

J is TRBJ2-2 and V is TRBV24-1; D tentatively fits TRBD1 or TRBD2 (5 bases each). This CDR3 comprises 18 residues. Trimming shortened V by 5 bases and J by 2 bases, and 20 bases separated the two germline ends. CDR1 and CDR2 from the germline V gene are KGHDR and SFDVKD. As DNA, the CDR3 is TGTGCCACCAGTGCTTCCGAGGGGCGAAGGACAAACACCGGGGAGCTGTTTTTT. It encodes CATSASEGRRTNTGELFF.

This sequence joins TRBV7-9 and TRBJ2-7; D gene unclear. Trimming left V 0 bases short and J 3 bases short, with 12 bases between. There are 15 residues in the CDR3. Germline CDR1 reads SEHNR; CDR2 reads FQNEAQ (reference sequence). Here the CDR3 DNA reads TGTGCCAGCAGCTTAGCTACCAACTCCGACTACGAGCAGTACTTC. Protein: CASSLATNSDYEQYF.

This clone was detected a few times. This chain connects TRBV20-1 to TRBJ1-6; D gene ambiguous. The CDR3 is 16 amino acids. Germline CDR1 is DFQATT and CDR2 is SNEGSKA (reference sequence). Trimming cost V 3 bases and J 10 bases, with 22 bases left between them. CDR3: CSASSPTASGRSPLHF. The CDR3 DNA is TGCAGTGCTAGTTCGCCAACAGCTTCGGGGAGGTCACCCCTCCACTTT.

In this sample, this clone turned up once. This chain connects TRBV5-6 to TRBJ2-7; 9 nucleotides match TRBD1. This CDR3 is built from 14 residues. Looked up from germline, CDR1 is SGHDT and CDR2 is YYEEEE. J lost 3 bases, V lost 5 bases, and 6 bases had no gene match. CDR3 DNA sequence: TGTGCCAGCAGTCCTGGGACAGGGAGCTACGAGCAGTACTTC. Translated, it gives CASSPGTGSYEQYF.

The chain is built from TRBV7-9 and TRBJ2-2, with 9 bases matching TRBD1. CDR1 and CDR2 (germline): SEHNR, FQNEAQ (reference sequence). With V trimmed by 5 bases and J by 7 bases, 17 bases remained unmatched. The length of the CDR3 is 18 residues. The CDR3 region has the DNA TGTGCCAGCAGCCATATAGACCCTAGGGACAGGGTCGACGGGGAGCTGTTTTTT. Amino acids: CASSHIDPRDRVDGELFF.

V is TRBV28 and J is TRBJ2-6; D is perhaps TRBD1 (6 bases). V lost 2 bases and J lost 0, with 11 bases in between. CDR3 length equals 17 residues. Germline-derived CDR1 and CDR2 are MDHEN and SYDVKM. CDR3 in amino acids: CASSLGRGNSGANVLTF. DNA of the CDR3: TGTGCCAGCAGTTTAGGCAGGGGAAACTCTGGGGCCAACGTCCTGACTTTC.

The V and J genes are TRBV7-2 and TRBJ2-7, with 11 bases aligning to TRBD2. The CDR3 runs 16 residues. V was pared by 2 bases and J by 4 bases, with 7 bases of the junction left unmatched. Germline CDR1 and CDR2: SGHTA and FQGNSA. The CDR3 DNA follows: TGTGCCAGCAGCTTATTCTCGGCTAGCGGGGGGTACGAGCAGTACTTC. Amino acids: CASSLFSASGGYEQYF. The full variable domain, with the rest looked up from reference TRBV7-2 and TRBJ2-7, is GAGVSQSPSNKVTEKGKDVELRCDPISGHTALYWYRQSLGQGLEFLIYFQGNSAPDKSGLPSDRFSAERTGGSVSTLTIQRTQQEDSAVYLCASSLFSASGGYEQYFGPGTRLTVT.

V is TRBV11-2 and J is TRBJ2-1; D gene unclear. The CDR3 totals 14 residues. Germline V gives CDR1 SGHAT, CDR2 FQNNGV. V was trimmed by 5 bases and J by 9 bases, leaving 17 bases between them. CDR3 nucleotide sequence: TGTGCCAGCAGCCTCATGGCCCTTTCTGGTGAGCAGTTCTTC. Translated: CASSLMALSGEQFF.

This sequence joins TRBV19 and TRBJ2-1; 9 bases map to TRBD1. The CDR3 runs to 14 residues. The germline V gene has CDR1 LNHDA and CDR2 SQIVND (reference sequence). J lost 4 bases, V lost 7 bases, and 5 bases had no gene match. This CDR3 reads CASTTGGGYNEQFF. CDR3 nucleotide sequence: TGTGCCAGTACTACAGGGGGCGGTTACAATGAGCAGTTCTTC. Variable domain in full (rest from reference TRBV19 and TRBJ2-1): DGGITQSPKYLFRKEGQNVTLSCEQNLNHDAMYWYRQDPGQGLRLIYYSQIVNDFQKGDIAEGYSVSREKKESFPLTVTSAQKNPTAFYLCASTTGGGYNEQFFGPGTRLTVL.

The chain combines TRBV6-5 with TRBJ2-5, with 9 positions matching TRBD1. V was pared by 8 bases and J by 2 bases, with 0 bases of the junction left unmatched. The germline V gene encodes CDR1 MNHEY and CDR2 SVGAGI. CDR3 length: 12 amino acids. This CDR3 is CASGQGQETQYF. CDR3 nucleotide sequence: TGTGCCAGCGGACAGGGGCAAGAGACCCAGTACTTC.